This T cell receptor beta chain was obtained from a study of cytomegalovirus exposure and HLA in healthy donors. This clone was picked up a small number of times. Antigen unknown. The V gene lost 7 bases and the J gene lost 7 bases, with 14 bases spanning the gap. Germline V CDR1 and CDR2: ENHRY, SYGVKD. This CDR3 has 12 amino acids. The PCR was carried out with 60 Vbeta primers and 13 Jbeta primers. The repertoire was sequenced with immunoSEQ multiplex PCR; TCRdb's copy has only in-frame clones and lacks some. The sample lists 90,000 to 150,000 clones, about two thirds occurring once. Study results and caveats: According to an earlier analysis, most TCR beta V segments yielded productive rearrangements about 90% or about 30% of the time. Apart from CMV serostatus, no immune exposure information was available. Accurate predictions that matched the HLA-A and HLA-B alleles of most subjects were reportedly made from TCR beta sequences.

Donors had nominal health at sampling but likely had unrecorded immune exposures. Specimen: PBMCs. The TCR sequence derives from a woman aged 40 to 50 in good health and CMV-seropositive. The V call is TRBV10-3, the J call TRBJ2-7; D might be TRBD2 (6 bases). CDR3 sequence reads: CAITDGEVEQYF. As DNA, the CDR3 is TGTGCCATCACCGACGGGGAGGTGGAGCAGTACTTC.